The 18 T cell receptor beta chains reported below all come from one sample, sequenced in a study of follicular helper T cells after annual influenza vaccination. TCRdb's copy holds only in-frame clones and misses some; the assay was immunoSEQ multiplex PCR. The table has 8,500 to 9,000 clones, 82% seen once; the top ten hold over 3.5%. Regarding time point: 2015-2016 season, 7 days after influenza vaccination. The sample here was CXCR5+ CD38- circulating T follicular helper cells from blood, taken 7 days after influenza vaccination. As for subset: circulating Tfh, non-naive CD4+CXCR5+PD-1+ (ICOS+CD38+ or ICOS-CD38-). All receptors derive from an adult who received the influenza vaccine.

The sample holds a few counts of this clone. The chain recombines TRBV11-2 with TRBJ2-7; 7 bases match TRBD1. The CDR3 extends over 15 amino acids. Unmatched junction bases numbered 7, after V lost 3 bases and J lost 2 bases. The germline gives CDR1 SGHAT, CDR2 FQNNGV. Here the CDR3 reads CASSFLRTGAYEQYF. In DNA form, the CDR3 reads TGTGCCAGCAGCTTTCTGCGGACAGGCGCCTACGAGCAGTACTTC.

This chain uses TRBV4-3 with TRBJ1-2; D not resolved. V was cut by 4 bases and J by 4 bases, with 10 bases left in between. The CDR3 totals 13 residues. The V gene's germline CDR1 is LGHNA and CDR2 YSLEER. CDR3 nucleotide sequence: TGCGCCAGCAGCCGTTCCCTTTCCTATGGCTACACCTTC. Protein product: CASSRSLSYGYTF.

This clone appeared a few times. J is TRBJ1-6 and V is TRBV6-5; D is undetermined. This CDR3 is built from 14 residues. Trimming took off 5 bases at V and 1 base at J, with 6 bases between the two ends. CDR1 is MNHEY, CDR2 SVGAGI, per germline. The DNA of the CDR3 is TGTGCCAGCAGTCCCGGGTCCTATAATTCACCCCTCCACTTT. This translates into CASSPGSYNSPLHF.

This clone appeared a single time. The CDR3 DNA follows: TGTGCCAGCAAACAACTCTGGAACTCCTACAATGAGCAGTTCTTC. It translates to CASKQLWNSYNEQFF. This chain joins TRBV6-6 and TRBJ2-1; D not certain. This CDR3 has 15 amino acids. Trimming took 7 bases from V and 0 from J, leaving 13 bases between them. CDR1 MNHNY and CDR2 SVGAGI come from the germline V gene (reference sequence).

The chain links TRBV19 to TRBJ1-6, with D maybe TRBD1 (5 bases). V dropped 2 bases and J dropped 6 bases, with 8 bases sitting between them. In germline, CDR1 is LNHDA, CDR2 SQIVND (reference sequence). The CDR3 spans 14 residues. The CDR3 sequence is CASSIQGSNSPLHF. For the CDR3, the DNA is TGTGCCAGTAGTATACAGGGTTCTAATTCACCCCTCCACTTT.

The rearrangement joins TRBV7-2 to TRBJ2-1; tentatively, D is TRBD2 (7 bases). Trimming cost V 5 bases and J 7 bases, with 18 bases left between them. Per germline, CDR1 SGHTA and CDR2 FQGNSA. CDR3 size: 15 residues. CDR3 coding DNA: TGTGCCAGCAGCCTGAGGGGGGGGGCCGGAAATGAGCAGTTCTTC. This encodes CASSLRGGAGNEQFF.

This chain links TRBV29-1 with TRBJ2-5, with 10 bases fitting TRBD2. In germline, CDR1 is SQVTM, CDR2 ANQGSEA. Trimming took 5 bases from V and 4 from J; bases not matched to a gene: 10. CDR3 length: 15 residues. CDR3 DNA: TGCAGCGTTCTTACTAGCGGGGAGAGGACAGAGACCCAGTACTTC. Its protein product is CSVLTSGERTETQYF.

The J gene is TRBJ1-4, the V gene TRBV7-9, with D maybe TRBD1 (5 bases). The CDR3 covers 14 residues. Trimming removed 5 bases at V and 5 bases at J, with 12 bases between. Germline CDR1 SEHNR, CDR2 FQNEAQ (reference sequence). Here the CDR3 reads CASSRDRMNEKLFF. CDR3 in DNA: TGTGCCAGCAGCCGGGACCGTATGAATGAAAAACTGTTTTTT.

CDR3 residues: CASSVETHNSPLHF. In nucleotides, the CDR3 is TGTGCCAGCAGCGTAGAGACACATAATTCACCCCTCCACTTT. The J gene is TRBJ1-6, the V gene TRBV9; D remains ambiguous. Germline CDR1 and CDR2: SGDLS and YYNGEE. This CDR3 is built from 14 residues. V lost 0 bases to trimming and J lost 5 bases, with 6 bases between them. Variable domain in full (rest from reference TRBV9 and TRBJ1-6): DSGVTQTPKHLITATGQRVTLRCSPRSGDLSVYWYQQSLDQGLQFLIQYYNGEERAKGNILERFSAQQFPDLHSELNLSSLELGDSALYFCASSVETHNSPLHFGNGTRLTVT.

This chain uses TRBV19 with TRBJ2-7; 7 nucleotides match TRBD1. The CDR3 runs 14 residues. Germline-derived CDR1 and CDR2 are LNHDA and SQIVND (reference sequence). Trimming cost V 8 bases and J 5 bases; bases outside gene matches: 12. The CDR3 nucleotides read TGTGCCAGTTCTACTCGGGGACAGACCCACGAGCAGTACTTC. This codes for CASSTRGQTHEQYF.

This clone was seen a handful of times. The chain carries TRBV2 and TRBJ1-2; D uncertain. Germline CDR1 and CDR2: SNHLY and FYNNEI. The CDR3 extends over 13 amino acids. V was cut by 6 bases and J by 8 bases, with 16 bases left in between. The DNA of the CDR3 is TGTGCCAGCAGGGGTCCGGACTCGGGGGGCTACACCTTC. Protein product: CASRGPDSGGYTF. Combining the CDR3 with reference TRBV2 and TRBJ1-2 gives the whole variable domain EPEVTQTPSHQVTQMGQEVILRCVPISNHLYFYWYRQILGQKVEFLVSFYNNEISEKSEIFDDQFSVERPDGSNFTLKIRSTKLEDSAMYFCASRGPDSGGYTFGSGTRLTVV.

The DNA for the CDR3 is TGTGCCACCAGCGGGAGAAGGGACGACACTGAAGCTTTCTTT. This encodes CATSGRRDDTEAFF. J is TRBJ1-1 and V is TRBV15; possible D gene TRBD1, 5 bases. The CDR3 loop spans 14 amino acids. Between the trimmed V and J ends, which lost 5 bases and 3 bases, there was a span of 13 bases. From germline, CDR1 is LNHNV and CDR2 YYDKDF (reference sequence).

Comment on this clone: Other DNA sequences from this sample encode an identical CDR3 as well. The gene calls are TRBV7-2 and TRBJ2-7; D is undetermined. The CDR3 length is 13 residues. Germline values: CDR1 SGHTA, CDR2 FQGNSA. V was shortened by 3 bases and J by 1 base, with 7 bases between the two germline ends. Written as DNA, the CDR3 is TGTGCCAGCAGCTTGGGCGATTCCTACGAGCAGTACTTC. It codes for CASSLGDSYEQYF.

V and J are TRBV7-8 and TRBJ1-1; D remains unclear. The germline gives CDR1 SGHVS, CDR2 FQNEAQ. V shed 2 bases and J shed 1 base, with 11 bases lying between them. CDR3 length: 15 residues. The chain's CDR3 is CASSLSNPGNTEAFF. CDR3 DNA sequence: TGTGCCAGCAGCTTATCAAATCCCGGGAACACTGAAGCTTTCTTT.

V and J are TRBV2 and TRBJ2-1; maybe TRBD2 (6 bases). Trimming pared 3 bases from V and 5 bases from J, leaving 14 bases between. The CDR3 is made up of 15 amino acids. Germline CDR1 is SNHLY and CDR2 is FYNNEI. This CDR3 reads CASSDRRGRNNEQFF. CDR3 in DNA: TGTGCCAGCAGTGATCGACGGGGGAGAAACAATGAGCAGTTCTTC.

This clone was detected a few times. The J gene is TRBJ2-7, the V gene TRBV2; weak D call: TRBD2 (5 bases). This CDR3 contains 13 residues. Trimming pared 2 bases from V and 5 bases from J, leaving 10 bases between. Germline V gene data show CDR1 as SNHLY and CDR2 as FYNNEI. The CDR3 loop is CASSESSGHEQYF. The CDR3 region has the DNA TGTGCCAGCAGTGAATCCAGCGGCCACGAGCAGTACTTC.

The chain uses TRBV28 and TRBJ1-5; D possibly corresponds to TRBD1 (6 bases). The CDR3 is made up of 15 amino acids. Germline CDR1 reads MDHEN; CDR2 reads SYDVKM. V lost 2 bases and J 13 bases, leaving 21 bases between the germline ends. CDR3 coding DNA: TGTGCCAGCAGTTTAATCTTAGGGGGGGTAGGGAGTCAGCATTTT. The encoded protein is CASSLILGGVGSQHF.

This sequence joins TRBV5-4 and TRBJ2-3; D is ambiguous. V lost 0 bases and J 0 bases, leaving 8 bases between the germline ends. In germline, CDR1 is SGHNT, CDR2 YYREEE (reference sequence). The CDR3 has 15 amino acids. CDR3 protein: CASSLEQRSTDTQYF. The CDR3 bases are TGTGCCAGCAGCTTGGAGCAGAGGAGCACAGATACGCAGTATTTT.